This T cell receptor (beta chain) was recorded in a study of blood T cells in healthy people across ages. A J-beta primer mix and a sample-barcoded 5' primer were used in a second PCR of roughly 6 to 11 cycles. Per sample, CDR3-containing paired-end reads numbered at least 3 million. A single record per CDR3 protein comes from TCRdb applying MiXCR to the 5' RACE reads. In the table there are 1 million or so distinct CDR3 sequences, 35% to 50% of which are singletons. Note on this clonotype: Its target is unknown.

Study-wide results and limits: Changes in expanded clonotypes were possibly confounded, as the CMV status of donors was unknown.

The CDR3 has 16 amino acids. Per germline, CDR1 SGHRS and CDR2 YFSETQ. V lost 1 base and J 5 bases, leaving 18 bases between the germline ends. The source is a woman aged 60-75 years in good health. The sequencing input was blood. The gene calls are TRBV5-1 and TRBJ2-5; the D call may be TRBD1 or TRBD2 (6 bases each). The CDR3 DNA reads TGCGCCAGCAGCTTGAGGGGGGCCCTCGGGGACGAGACCCAGTACTTC. Amino acid sequence: CASSLRGALGDETQYF. The entire variable domain, with the rest obtained from reference TRBV5-1 and TRBJ2-5, is as follows: KAGVTQTPRYLIKTRGQQVTLSCSPISGHRSVSWYQQTPGQGLQFLFEYFSETQRNKGNFPGRFSGRQFSNSRSEMNVSTLELGDSALYLCASSLRGALGDETQYFGPGTRLLVL.